Each of the 30 T cell receptor beta chains below was sequenced from the same sample in a study of blood T cell repertoires in COVID-19. The repertoire was sequenced with immunoSEQ multiplex PCR; TCRdb's copy has only in-frame clones and lacks some. The table has under 400,000 clones, approximately 83% seen once. Sequenced: PBMCs or T cells enriched from blood (not recorded which). All receptors derive from a woman aged 40-49 years with acute COVID-19.

This chain links TRBV6-5 with TRBJ1-2, with a weak D call TRBD1 (5 bases). The length of the CDR3 is 15 residues. With 2 bases removed from V and 4 bases from J, the gap between germline ends came to 14 bases. Per germline, CDR1 MNHEY and CDR2 SVGAGI. DNA for the CDR3: TGTGCCAGCAGTTACGGGCGTAGGGGAAGCTATGGCTACACCTTC. This codes for CASSYGRRGSYGYTF.

The rearrangement joins TRBV4-2 to TRBJ1-1; unclear D gene. Between the trimmed V and J ends, which lost 4 bases and 0 bases, there was a span of 6 bases. The CDR3 is 13 amino acids. CDR1 is LGHNA and CDR2 is YNFKEQ in the germline V gene. The CDR3 bases are TGTGCCAGCAGCCCTTGGCTGAACACTGAAGCTTTCTTT. It is translated as CASSPWLNTEAFF.

The chain combines TRBV11-2 with TRBJ2-2, with TRBD2 matching 10 bases. This CDR3 comprises 15 residues. Germline V gene sequence: CDR1 SGHAT, CDR2 FQNNGV. V shed 5 bases, J shed 7 bases, and the junction held 7 bases outside the gene matches. The CDR3 spells CASSQAGGPVGELFF. The CDR3 DNA reads as TGTGCCAGCAGCCAAGCGGGAGGGCCTGTCGGGGAGCTGTTTTTT. Looking up the rest from reference TRBV11-2 and TRBJ2-2 gives the full variable domain: EAGVAQSPRYKIIEKRQSVAFWCNPISGHATLYWYQQILGQGPKLLIQFQNNGVVDDSQLPKDRFSAERLKGVDSTLKIQPAKLEDSAVYLCASSQAGGPVGELFFGEGSRLTVL.

The chain recombines TRBV7-2 with TRBJ2-3, with unresolved D. Trimming pared 3 bases from V and 6 bases from J, leaving 13 bases between. The CDR3 extends over 14 amino acids. Germline V CDR1 and CDR2: SGHTA, FQGNSA. CDR3 protein: CASSFEADRDTQYF. DNA for the CDR3: TGTGCCAGCAGCTTCGAGGCAGATCGTGATACGCAGTATTTT.

This clone was counted a single time. This chain joins TRBV7-2 and TRBJ1-3; a weak D match, TRBD1 (6 bases). The V end lost 1 base, the J end lost 4 bases, and 11 bases lay between the germline ends. CDR3 size: 15 residues. Germline V gene lookup returns CDR1 SGHTA and CDR2 FQGNSA. CDR3 DNA: TGTGCCAGCAGCTTAGTGGCAGGGGAGGGAAACACCATATATTTT. This translates into CASSLVAGEGNTIYF.

The chain combines TRBV4-1 with TRBJ2-7; TRBD2 matches at 8 bases. The CDR3 consists of 19 residues. The germline CDR1 and CDR2 sequences are MGHRA and YSYEKL. The junction had 17 bases not matched to a gene; V was cut back by 0 bases and J by 4 bases. The CDR3 DNA reads TGCGCCAGCAGCCAAGACAATATACAGCGGGGGTACCCGGGGTACGAGCAGTACTTC. This gives the protein CASSQDNIQRGYPGYEQYF.

This clone was detected once. The rearrangement links TRBV5-4 to TRBJ1-4, with 7 positions matching TRBD1. The V gene end was trimmed by 3 bases and the J gene end by 8 bases; junction bases not matched to a gene: 7. The CDR3 covers 14 residues. Germline V gene sequence: CDR1 SGHNT, CDR2 YYREEE (reference sequence). The CDR3 DNA reads TGTGCCAGCAGCTCCGGACAGGTGGGGGAAAAACTGTTTTTT. Translated: CASSSGQVGEKLFF.

This clone came up once. The chain is built from TRBV28 and TRBJ2-7, with D hard to call. V lost 7 bases and J lost 3, with 16 bases in between. CDR1 and CDR2 (germline): MDHEN, SYDVKM. This CDR3 contains 14 residues. The DNA of the CDR3 is TGTGCCAGCAAGTTTTCGCCTCAGTTCTACGAGCAGTACTTC. This encodes CASKFSPQFYEQYF.

J is TRBJ2-3 and V is TRBV7-2; 10 bases agree with TRBD2. Trimming at V came to 4 bases and at J to 6 bases, leaving 7 bases not matched to a gene. CDR3 length equals 15 residues. CDR1 and CDR2 (germline): SGHTA, FQGNSA. The CDR3 DNA reads as TGTGCCAGCAGCTCCCCCATTAGCGGGAGGGATACGCAGTATTTT. Its translation: CASSSPISGRDTQYF.

The J gene is TRBJ2-7, the V gene TRBV9; D is unresolved. This CDR3 has 14 residues. The V gene's germline CDR1 is SGDLS and CDR2 YYNGEE. V dropped 0 bases and J dropped 5 bases, with 12 bases sitting between them. As DNA, the CDR3 is TGTGCCAGCAGCGTAGGCCCAGAATTCAACGAGCAGTACTTC. Amino acid sequence: CASSVGPEFNEQYF.

The chain recombines TRBV11-1 with TRBJ2-1, with a possible D match to TRBD2 (5 bases). V lost 8 bases and J lost 7, with 9 bases in between. The CDR3 consists of 11 residues. Germline V gene sequence: CDR1 SGHAT, CDR2 FQDESV (reference sequence). The CDR3 coding sequence is TGTGCCAGCTTAGGACTGAATGAGCAGTTCTTC. Its protein product is CASLGLNEQFF.

This chain links TRBV7-6 with TRBJ1-5; no clear D. V lost 5 bases to trimming and J lost 4 bases, with 9 bases between them. Germline V CDR1 and CDR2: SGHVS, FNYEAQ. The CDR3 has 13 residues. The CDR3 loop reads CASSGGENQPQHF. CDR3 in DNA: TGTGCCAGCAGCGGCGGGGAGAATCAGCCCCAGCATTTT.

The chain joins TRBV13 to TRBJ2-2; 7 bases map to TRBD1. J lost 5 bases, V lost 5 bases, and 5 bases had no gene match. Germline-derived CDR1 and CDR2 are PRHDT and FYEKMQ (reference sequence). The CDR3 is 14 residues long. The CDR3 here is CASSPTGVTGELFF. CDR3 coding DNA: TGTGCCAGCAGCCCAACAGGGGTAACCGGGGAGCTGTTTTTT.

This chain uses TRBV4-2 with TRBJ2-1, with D unresolved. The CDR3 consists of 17 residues. Between the trimmed V and J ends, which lost 0 bases and 5 bases, there was a span of 17 bases. Germline CDR1 reads LGHNA; CDR2 reads YNFKEQ. CDR3 bases: TGTGCCAGCAGCCAAGATGAGAGACACCTTCGGAACAATGAGCAGTTCTTC. Protein product: CASSQDERHLRNNEQFF.

The rearrangement joins TRBV28 to TRBJ1-2; the D is unclear. Germline lookup yields CDR1 MDHEN and CDR2 SYDVKM. The CDR3 sequence is 16 residues long. Trimming took off 4 bases at V and 8 bases at J, with 23 bases between the two ends. The CDR3 bases are TGTGCCAGCAGTTACCCCTCCGGGGTGACGAACGGGGGCTACACCTTC. It translates to CASSYPSGVTNGGYTF.

The chain combines TRBV11-3 with TRBJ2-5, with 9 bases aligning to TRBD1. Germline lookup yields CDR1 SGHNT and CDR2 YENEEA. Germline trimming cut 4 bases from V and 2 bases from J; bases unmatched to any gene: 11. CDR3 length: 17 residues. CDR3 protein: CASSSRRTGAIQETQYF. CDR3 coding DNA: TGTGCCAGCAGCTCAAGGAGGACAGGGGCGATACAAGAGACCCAGTACTTC.

The chain joins TRBV2 to TRBJ2-3; D is perhaps TRBD1 (5 bases). Germline V gene sequence: CDR1 SNHLY, CDR2 FYNNEI. Trimming removed 6 bases at V and 1 base at J, with 8 bases between. This CDR3 is built from 13 residues. CDR3 DNA sequence: TGTGCCAGCAGGGTAGGGGGCACAGATACGCAGTATTTT. Amino acids: CASRVGGTDTQYF.

This clone was observed a few times. The chain carries TRBV5-1 and TRBJ2-5; D not certain. Germline-derived CDR1 and CDR2 are SGHRS and YFSETQ. Trimming removed 0 bases from V and 5 bases from J, with 17 bases in between. There are 16 residues in the CDR3. The CDR3: CASSLVVGSNAETQYF. In DNA, the CDR3 is TGCGCCAGCAGCTTGGTGGTGGGCAGTAACGCGGAGACCCAGTACTTC. The full variable domain, rest sourced from reference TRBV5-1 and TRBJ2-5, is KAGVTQTPRYLIKTRGQQVTLSCSPISGHRSVSWYQQTPGQGLQFLFEYFSETQRNKGNFPGRFSGRQFSNSRSEMNVSTLELGDSALYLCASSLVVGSNAETQYFGPGTRLLVL.

The chain carries TRBV4-1 and TRBJ2-3, with TRBD2 as a possible D gene (5 bases). V gave up 0 bases and J gave up 6 bases, with 16 bases separating them. This CDR3 region has 16 residues. Germline CDR1 and CDR2: MGHRA and YSYEKL. DNA of the CDR3: TGCGCCAGCAGCCAAGAGGGGAGTATTAGTGCGGATACGCAGTATTTT. This translates into CASSQEGSISADTQYF.

The chain joins TRBV6-5 to TRBJ2-3, with 11 bases that match TRBD2. The CDR3 runs 16 residues. Germline V gives CDR1 MNHEY, CDR2 SVGAGI. Trimming removed 3 bases from V and 3 bases from J; junction bases left unmatched: 5. CDR3 sequence: CASSYSGRAVTDTQYF. For the CDR3, the DNA is TGTGCCAGCAGTTATAGCGGGAGGGCGGTAACAGATACGCAGTATTTT.

CDR3 DNA: TGTGCCAGCAGTAACTACAGGGGCACTGAAGCTTTCTTT. Its translation: CASSNYRGTEAFF. The genes are TRBV6-2 or TRBV6-3 and TRBJ1-1; the match to TRBD1 covers 7 bases. The trim removed 5 bases at V and 4 bases at J, leaving 4 bases unmatched. The CDR3 consists of 13 residues. The germline V gene has CDR1 MNHEY and CDR2 SVGEGT.

CDR3 DNA: TGCGCCAGCAGCCAAAACGCTTTTGGGCGCCAGCCCCAGCATTTT. This gives the protein CASSQNAFGRQPQHF. The rearrangement links TRBV4-3 to TRBJ1-5; D is unresolved. The CDR3 runs to 15 residues. The germline V and J ends were trimmed by 2 bases and 7 bases, with 15 bases remaining between them. The germline CDR1 and CDR2 sequences are LGHNA and YSLEER.

The chain couples TRBV5-1 to TRBJ1-5; 7 bases map to TRBD1. The CDR3 is 17 amino acids. The V gene end was trimmed by 2 bases and the J gene end by 2 bases; junction bases not matched to a gene: 10. Germline V gene sequence: CDR1 SGHRS, CDR2 YFSETQ. CDR3 amino acids: CASSFHRGSRGNQPQHF. For the CDR3, the DNA is TGCGCCAGCAGCTTTCACAGGGGCAGTCGGGGCAATCAGCCCCAGCATTTT.

The chain uses TRBV7-2 and TRBJ1-5; the D gene is possibly TRBD1 (6 bases). Trimming stripped 5 bases from V and 9 bases from J, with 23 bases between. CDR1 SGHTA and CDR2 FQGNSA come from the germline V gene. This CDR3 comprises 16 residues. CDR3 in amino acids: CASSKGGQGFFWPQHF. As DNA, the CDR3 is TGTGCCAGCAGCAAGGGGGGGCAGGGATTTTTCTGGCCCCAGCATTTT.

The chain uses TRBV4-3 and TRBJ2-2, with 7 bases identical to TRBD1. CDR1 is LGHNA, CDR2 YSLEER, per germline. The CDR3 extends over 15 amino acids. J gave up 4 bases and V 0 bases, and 2 bases lay outside the gene matches. CDR3 DNA sequence: TGCGCCAGCAGCCAAGAGACAGGGTTCACCGGGGAGCTGTTTTTT. Its translation is CASSQETGFTGELFF.

The chain carries TRBV5-8 and TRBJ1-2, with TRBD1 matching 9 bases. Germline CDR1 reads SGHTS; CDR2 reads YDEGEE. Trimming cost V 4 bases and J 6 bases; bases outside gene matches: 4. This CDR3 is built from 13 residues. This CDR3 reads CASSTTGGNGYTF. CDR3 bases: TGTGCCAGCAGCACGACAGGGGGGAATGGCTACACCTTC.

The V call is TRBV6-5, the J call TRBJ1-1, with TRBD1 matching 9 bases. The junction had 15 bases not matched to a gene; V was cut back by 4 bases and J by 12 bases. CDR1 is MNHEY, CDR2 SVGAGI, per germline. The CDR3 contains 15 residues. The CDR3 bases are TGTGCCAGCAGTTCCCTGGACAGGGGCGCGGGTGTAACTTTCTTT. This codes for CASSSLDRGAGVTFF.

The chain has TRBV9 and TRBJ2-3; D is undetermined. The CDR3 totals 15 residues. The ends were cut back, 2 bases at V and 4 bases at J, with 14 bases in the middle. CDR1 and CDR2 (germline): SGDLS, YYNGEE. CDR3: CASSVSTHPADTQYF. The DNA of the CDR3 is TGTGCCAGCAGCGTTTCGACACATCCTGCAGATACGCAGTATTTT.

In this sample, this clone turned up a few times. The genes are TRBV29-1 and TRBJ1-2; 8 bases line up with TRBD1. This CDR3 has 13 amino acids. V shed 5 bases, J shed 5 bases, and the junction held 7 bases outside the gene matches. From germline, CDR1 is SQVTM and CDR2 ANQGSEA. This chain's CDR3 is CSVRQGLVYGYTF. In nucleotides, the CDR3 is TGCAGCGTTCGACAGGGGCTGGTGTATGGCTACACCTTC.

J is TRBJ1-1 and V is TRBV18; D perhaps matches TRBD1 (6 bases). The CDR3 is 15 residues long. Trimming stripped 2 bases from V and 1 base from J, with 11 bases between. Per the germline V gene, CDR1 is KGHSH and CDR2 is LQKENI. CDR3 in DNA: TGTGCCAGCTCACCATTCGGACAGCGGAACACTGAAGCTTTCTTT. Encoded protein: CASSPFGQRNTEAFF.